The 18 T cell receptor beta chains presented below share a single source sample, sequenced in a study of tumor-infiltrating lymphocytes in primary liver carcinoma. Using a constant-region primer together with ProtoScript II reverse transcriptase, TCR beta cDNA was made from around 500 ng of total RNA. Employing slightly modified ARM-PCR, three nested multiplex PCR rounds were run, and these gave rise to the TCR beta libraries. The first two PCR rounds used TRBV1-TRBV30 primers with a Cbeta primer, approximately 9 cycles each. MiXCR, run by TCRdb on the multiplex PCR reads, gives a single entry per CDR3 protein. The data hold about 310,000 distinct CDR3 sequences, with roughly 60% observed a single time. Germline DNA was extracted too, while blood RNA derived from unsorted whole blood. The source material was peripheral blood. The receptors come from a woman aged 30 to 39 with primary liver carcinoma and hepatitis B virus infection.

V is TRBV18 and J is TRBJ2-1; D gene uncertain. This CDR3 is 13 amino acids long. Trimming shortened V by 4 bases and J by 2 bases, and 6 bases separated the two germline ends. CDR1 is KGHSH, CDR2 LQKENI, per germline. The CDR3: CASSQDPYNEQFF. The CDR3 coding sequence is TGTGCCAGCTCACAGGACCCCTACAATGAGCAGTTCTTC.

Concerning this clonotype itself: A read error is possible here, since a much larger clone lies one base away. The chain is built from TRBV6-2 or TRBV6-3 and TRBJ2-7; TRBD2 might be the D (5 bases). The CDR3 consists of 13 residues. Germline assignment: CDR1 MNHEY and CDR2 SVGEGT. CDR3 sequence reads: CASNYGESYEHYF. CDR3 DNA: TGTGCCAGCAATTACGGGGAATCCTACGAGCATTACTTC.

A note on this clonotype: One end of the junction varies from germline; a read error may be responsible. V and J are TRBV11-2 and TRBJ2-1; 7 nucleotides match TRBD2. CDR1 and CDR2 from the germline V gene are SGHAT and FQNNGV. This CDR3 comprises 15 residues. The CDR3 region has the DNA TGTGCCAGCAGCTTAGTAGAAGGGGACTACAATGGGCAGTTCTTC. This gives the protein CASSLVEGDYNGQFF.

About this clonotype: A read error is possible here, since a much larger clone lies one base away. The V gene is TRBV6-1, the J gene TRBJ1-1; no definite D call. V was cut by 10 bases and J by 5 bases, with 14 bases left in between. The germline V gene encodes CDR1 MNHNS and CDR2 SASEGT. There are 12 residues in the CDR3. This chain's CDR3 is CANNPSGTEAFF. The CDR3 DNA reads as TGTGCCAACAACCCGAGTGGGACTGAAGCTTTCTTT.

As to this clonotype: This may stem from a read error, because a much larger clone lies one nucleotide away. This chain links TRBV4-2 with TRBJ2-2; D unclear. Germline loops: CDR1 LGHNA, CDR2 YNFKEQ. The CDR3 runs 12 residues. The DNA for the CDR3 is TGTGCCAGCAGCTTCTACACCAGGGAGCTGTTTTTT. Encoded protein: CASSFYTRELFF.

Note on this clonotype: One base away lies a much larger clone, so this may be a sequencing read error. This chain links TRBV12-3 or TRBV12-4 with TRBJ1-6; 10 bases fit TRBD1. The CDR3 is made up of 13 amino acids. CDR3 nucleotide sequence: TGTGCCAGCAGGGGGACAGGGGATTCACCCCTCTACTTT. Its translation is CASRGTGDSPLYF.

To note about this clonotype: One junction end disagrees with the germline gene, perhaps due to a read error. The chain links TRBV11-2 to TRBJ2-7; D is unresolved. In germline, CDR1 is SGHAT, CDR2 FQNNGV. CDR3 length: 12 amino acids. CDR3 coding DNA: TGTGCCAGAAGTTTTAGTGGTTACGAGCAGTATTTC. Encoded protein: CARSFSGYEQYF.

V and J are TRBV7-3 and TRBJ2-3; 9 positions agree with TRBD2. Germline CDR1 and CDR2: SGHTA and FQGTGA. V dropped 3 bases and J dropped 3; count of bases not matched to a gene: 1. The CDR3 is 14 amino acids. CDR3 in DNA: TGTGCCAGCAGCTTCCTAGCGGGAACAGATACGCAGTATTTT. Its protein is CASSFLAGTDTQYF.

At least ten counts were recorded for this clonotype. This chain connects TRBV11-3 to TRBJ2-7, with D possibly TRBD2 on 5 matching bases. Trimming pared 6 bases from V and 4 bases from J, leaving 25 bases between. The CDR3 is 17 amino acids. Germline V gene lookup returns CDR1 SGHNT and CDR2 YENEEA. The CDR3 nucleotides are TGTGCCAGCAGTTCTCCCGGCGGATTCCGGGAAATGTACGAGCAGTACTTC. Translation gives CASSSPGGFREMYEQYF. Full variable domain (rest looked up from reference TRBV11-3 and TRBJ2-7): EAGVVQSPRYKIIEKKQPVAFWCNPISGHNTLYWYLQNLGQGPELLIRYENEEAVDDSQLPKDRFSAERLKGVDSTLKIQPAELGDSAVYLCASSSPGGFREMYEQYFGPGTRLTVT.

As to this clonotype: A read error is possible here, since a much larger clone lies one base away. The J gene is TRBJ2-3, the V gene TRBV4-1; TRBD2 aligns across 13 bases. From germline, CDR1 is MGHRA and CDR2 YSYEKL. There are 15 residues in the CDR3. CDR3 sequence reads: CASRLGLAGTDTHYF. CDR3 nucleotides: TGCGCCAGCAGACTGGGACTAGCGGGAACAGATACGCATTATTTT.

As concerns this clonotype: Sequence at one end of the junction differs from germline and may be a read error. The gene calls are TRBV5-6 and TRBJ2-6; D call uncertain. This CDR3 is 16 amino acids long. Looked up from germline, CDR1 is SGHDT and CDR2 is YYEEEE. CDR3 amino acids: CDSSLKPGSGANVLTF. The DNA of the CDR3 is TGTGACAGCAGCTTGAAACCAGGCTCTGGGGCCAACGTCCTGACTTTC.

This clonotype has at least ten counts. The chain links TRBV4-2 to TRBJ2-1, with D perhaps matching TRBD2 (6 bases). Deletions cut 4 bases from V and 6 bases from J, with 16 bases between. CDR3 size: 15 residues. Looked up from germline, CDR1 is LGHNA and CDR2 is YNFKEQ. The CDR3 loop is CASSPPMTRRNEQFF. CDR3 nucleotide sequence: TGTGCCAGCAGCCCCCCAATGACTAGACGCAATGAGCAGTTCTTC.

In this sample, this clonotype turned up a few times. V gene TRBV7-9 combines with J gene TRBJ2-5, with 7 bases matching TRBD1. The J segment lost 2 bases and the V segment lost 9 bases, leaving 12 bases of the junction unmatched. This CDR3 comprises 15 residues. The germline V gene encodes CDR1 SEHNR and CDR2 FQNEAQ (reference sequence). This CDR3 reads CASSQQGRPQETQYF. The CDR3 nucleotides are TGTGCCAGTAGCCAACAGGGGCGGCCGCAAGAGACCCAGTACTTC.

Of note for this clonotype: One end of the junction varies from germline; a read error may be responsible. The V call is TRBV6-6, the J call TRBJ2-1; D is unclear. Germline lookup yields CDR1 MNHNY and CDR2 SVGAGI (reference sequence). The CDR3 is 16 amino acids. CDR3 in amino acids: CASSLLAPLSSYERFF. The CDR3 region has the DNA TGTGCCAGCAGTCTACTCGCCCCTCTTAGTTCTTATGAGCGGTTCTTC.

This clonotype came up once. Germline is not matched at one junction end, which may reflect a read error. This sequence joins TRBV28 and TRBJ1-4; the match to TRBD1 covers 7 bases. This CDR3 contains 15 residues. The germline gives CDR1 MDHEN, CDR2 SYDVKM. The CDR3 spells CASSPATGKREKLCF. Written as DNA, the CDR3 is TGTGCCAGCAGTCCAGCGACAGGGAAAAGGGAAAAACTGTGTTTT.

As regards this clonotype: A much larger clonotype is one base distant, so this may be a read error. The chain is built from TRBV29-1 and TRBJ2-5; D gene ambiguous. V gave up 0 bases and J gave up 7 bases, with 18 bases separating them. Germline-derived CDR1 and CDR2 are SQVTM and ANQGSEA. This CDR3 spans 15 amino acids. Written as DNA, the CDR3 is TGCAGCGTTGAAGATCCCAACCTGGGCGCGCGGACCCAGTACTTC. It codes for CSVEDPNLGARTQYF.

With respect to this clonotype: At one of its ends the junction is not consistent with the germline gene, which may arise from a read error. This chain links TRBV12-3 or TRBV12-4 with TRBJ2-1; possible D gene TRBD2, 5 bases. The CDR3 length is 18 residues. The DNA for the CDR3 is TGTGCCTGCAGTTTAAGACGGTTAGCGCCTTCTTCCTACAATGAGCAGTTCTTC. This encodes CACSLRRLAPSSYNEQFF.

About this clonotype itself: One junction end disagrees with the germline gene, perhaps due to a read error. This rearrangement joins TRBV6-5 to TRBJ2-7; TRBD1 might be the D (6 bases). The CDR3 consists of 15 residues. Germline lookup yields CDR1 MNHEY and CDR2 SVGAGI. CDR3 nucleotide sequence: TGTGTCAGCATTTACAAGGACAGCAGCTCCTACGAACAGTACTTC. Its translation: CVSIYKDSSSYEQYF.